Below, 15 T cell receptor beta chains from the same sample are listed, as sequenced in a study of control samples from healthy donors and cancer patients. The repertoire was sequenced with immunoSEQ multiplex PCR; TCRdb's copy has only in-frame clones and lacks some. This sample has 150,000 to 200,000 clones; 80% to 90% occur once, and the top ten carry around 11%. Sequencing was carried out using blood. These receptors came from a man aged 25 to 45 in good health.

This chain links TRBV4-3 with TRBJ1-4; the match to TRBD1 covers 9 bases. Germline CDR1 LGHNA, CDR2 YSLEER. V lost 1 base and J lost 9; bases outside the gene matches: 9. This CDR3 has 16 amino acids. CDR3 in DNA: TGCGCCAGCAGCCAAGGGACGGGACAGGGCAATAAAAAACTGTTTTTT. Its translation: CASSQGTGQGNKKLFF.

The rearrangement uses TRBV18 and TRBJ2-2, with 8 bases that match TRBD1. This CDR3 is built from 15 residues. With 3 bases clipped from V and 6 bases from J, the junction kept 6 bases outside the gene matches. Per germline, CDR1 KGHSH and CDR2 LQKENI. CDR3 coding DNA: TGTGCCAGCTCACCCGGGACAGGACTCGCCGGGGAGCTGTTTTTT. Residues: CASSPGTGLAGELFF.

The gene calls are TRBV5-4 and TRBJ1-1; D gene uncertain. The CDR3 length is 13 residues. V lost 0 bases and J lost 1, with 4 bases in between. Germline CDR1 SGHNT, CDR2 YYREEE (reference sequence). CDR3 sequence: CASSLGTNTEAFF. CDR3 DNA: TGTGCCAGCAGCTTGGGGACGAACACTGAAGCTTTCTTT.

V is TRBV28 and J is TRBJ2-2; perhaps TRBD1 as D (5 bases). The CDR3 spans 15 residues. CDR1 is MDHEN and CDR2 is SYDVKM in the germline V gene. The V end was cut by 5 bases, the J end by 2 bases, with 12 bases between. CDR3 nucleotide sequence: TGTGCCAGCAGTCCCGGACACCTAAACACCGGGGAGCTGTTTTTT. Protein: CASSPGHLNTGELFF.

This rearrangement joins TRBV30 to TRBJ1-6; D uncertain. V shed 1 base and J shed 9 bases, with 10 bases lying between them. The CDR3 has 13 amino acids. CDR1 is GTSNPN, CDR2 SVGIG, per germline (reference sequence). Written as DNA, the CDR3 is TGTGCCTGGAGTGGGTCTTTCGGTTCACCCCTCCACTTT. Its translation is CAWSGSFGSPLHF.

The chain joins TRBV20-1 to TRBJ1-2; tentatively, D is TRBD1 (5 bases). Trimming took 3 bases from V and 7 from J, leaving 15 bases between them. CDR3 size: 13 residues. Germline CDR1 is DFQATT and CDR2 is SNEGSKA (reference sequence). The CDR3 protein is CSASPQGFGGYTF. The CDR3 region has the DNA TGCAGTGCTAGTCCCCAGGGTTTCGGTGGCTACACCTTC.

This clone was seen a few times. The chain carries TRBV3-1 (or the pseudogene TRBV3-2) and TRBJ1-1; D not resolved. The CDR3 covers 14 residues. With 2 bases removed from V and 0 bases from J, the gap between germline ends came to 7 bases. Germline CDR1 LGHDT, CDR2 YNNKEL (reference sequence). As DNA, the CDR3 is TGTGCCAGCAGCCAACCGGGCCTGAACACTGAAGCTTTCTTT. Residues: CASSQPGLNTEAFF.

This chain connects TRBV7-2 to TRBJ2-5; 8 bases line up with TRBD2. Germline V lookup: CDR1 SGHTA, CDR2 FQGNSA. The CDR3 contains 16 residues. The ends lost 4 bases at V and 1 base at J; junction bases unmatched: 8. The CDR3 spells CASSSPGGGRQETQYF. The CDR3 nucleotides read TGTGCCAGCAGCTCCCCGGGCGGGGGGCGCCAAGAGACCCAGTACTTC.

This clone was seen only a few times. This chain joins TRBV7-8 and TRBJ2-1; D ambiguous. The germline V gene has CDR1 SGHVS and CDR2 FQNEAQ. Trimming removed 3 bases from V and 4 bases from J, with 13 bases in between. The CDR3 covers 15 residues. In DNA form, the CDR3 reads TGTGCCAGCAGCTTTCCGGCACGGCCGTACAATGAGCAGTTCTTC. It translates to CASSFPARPYNEQFF.

This chain links TRBV5-1 with TRBJ1-1; D possibly corresponds to TRBD1 (5 bases). Germline assignment: CDR1 SGHRS and CDR2 YFSETQ. This CDR3 contains 14 residues. V dropped 3 bases and J dropped 3 bases, with 12 bases sitting between them. The CDR3 spells CASSWTGTDTEAFF. CDR3 sequence (DNA): TGCGCCAGCAGCTGGACCGGGACGGACACTGAAGCTTTCTTT.

This clone was detected a few times. The chain carries TRBV2 and TRBJ2-7; D gene uncertain. Germline V gene sequence: CDR1 SNHLY, CDR2 FYNNEI. Trimming stripped 2 bases from V and 2 bases from J, with 4 bases between. The CDR3 consists of 12 residues. The CDR3 loop is CASSEFPYEQYF. CDR3 coding DNA: TGTGCCAGCAGTGAATTTCCCTACGAGCAGTACTTC. The whole variable domain, remainder taken from reference TRBV2 and TRBJ2-7, is EPEVTQTPSHQVTQMGQEVILRCVPISNHLYFYWYRQILGQKVEFLVSFYNNEISEKSEIFDDQFSVERPDGSNFTLKIRSTKLEDSAMYFCASSEFPYEQYFGPGTRLTVT.

The J gene is TRBJ1-2, the V gene TRBV12-3 or TRBV12-4; D gene uncertain. The CDR3 totals 13 residues. The ends were cut back, 0 bases at V and 4 bases at J, with 6 bases in the middle. The CDR3 loop is CASSLALPYGYTF. As DNA, the CDR3 is TGTGCCAGCAGTTTAGCGCTACCCTATGGCTACACCTTC.

For this clone: The junction departs from the called germline gene at one end, perhaps through a read error. The J gene is TRBJ1-6, the V gene TRBV7-3, with unresolved D. The V gene's germline CDR1 is SGHTA and CDR2 FQGTGA. This CDR3 contains 14 residues. The chain's CDR3 is CASSLGSFNSPLHF. DNA of the CDR3: TGTGCCAGCAGCTTAGGATCCTTTAATTCACCCCTCCACTTT.

This clone occurred a few times. The chain recombines TRBV29-1 with TRBJ2-7; TRBD1 is a possible D gene (6 bases). Germline CDR1 is SQVTM and CDR2 is ANQGSEA. Trimming took off 5 bases at V and 2 bases at J, with 10 bases between the two ends. The CDR3 contains 12 residues. The DNA of the CDR3 is TGCAGCGTTCAGCAGGGGACCTACGAGCAGTACTTC. Translating it yields CSVQQGTYEQYF.

This chain connects TRBV5-8 to TRBJ1-1; 8 bases match TRBD1. V was clipped by 0 bases and J by 1 base; unmatched bases: 5. This CDR3 spans 16 amino acids. CDR1 is SGHTS, CDR2 YDEGEE, per germline. The CDR3 loop is CASSLETGTGNTEAFF. The CDR3 nucleotides read TGTGCCAGCAGCTTGGAAACCGGGACAGGGAACACTGAAGCTTTCTTT.